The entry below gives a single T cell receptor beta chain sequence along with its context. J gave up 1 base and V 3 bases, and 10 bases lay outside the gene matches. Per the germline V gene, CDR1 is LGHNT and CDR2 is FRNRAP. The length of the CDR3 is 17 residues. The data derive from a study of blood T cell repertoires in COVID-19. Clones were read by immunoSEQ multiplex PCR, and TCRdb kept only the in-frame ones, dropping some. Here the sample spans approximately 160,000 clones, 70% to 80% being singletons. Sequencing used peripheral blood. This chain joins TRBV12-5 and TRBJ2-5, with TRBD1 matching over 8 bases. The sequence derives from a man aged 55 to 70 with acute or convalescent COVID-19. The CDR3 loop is CASGFPGQGGTQETQYF. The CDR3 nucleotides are TGTGCTAGTGGTTTCCCCGGACAGGGTGGGACCCAAGAGACCCAGTACTTC.